This TCR beta chain stems from a study of T-cell memory formation after mild COVID-19. Study information: Across donors, TCR clusters were largely donor specific.

This clonotype was seen at least ten times. What it recognizes is unknown. Study results and limitations: CD4/CD8 balance held among clones contracting day 15 to 85, and later expanders leaned CD4+.

The CDR3 sequence is 16 residues long. Trimming at V came to 5 bases and at J to 9 bases, leaving 11 bases not matched to a gene. Germline V gene lookup returns CDR1 LGHNA and CDR2 YSLEER. TCRdb ran MiXCR on the 5' RACE reads and lists one entry per CDR3 protein. The sample lists tens of thousands of distinct CDR3 sequences, 9.5% to 15% occurring once. The chain joins TRBV4-3 to TRBJ1-6; 9 nucleotides line up with TRBD1. This clonotype was sampled from a man younger than 35 who had mild COVID-19 (a few samples of this study predate the infection). Cell type and time point are not known. Sample: PBMCs or a T cell subset sorted from them (not recorded which). Here the CDR3 reads CASSSAFPGQGSPLHF. CDR3 DNA sequence: TGCGCCAGCAGCTCAGCATTCCCGGGACAGGGTTCACCCCTCCACTTT.